The rows below give T cell receptor beta chains drawn from one sample of a study of early T cells in non-severe SARS-CoV-2 infection. Via MiXCR, TCRdb re-called the 5' RACE reads, giving one row per CDR3 protein. The profile covers about 49,000 distinct CDR3 sequences, with roughly 6% appearing a single time and about 2.7% taken by the ten largest. Specimen: whole blood, collected at baseline. These receptors came from an adult who was a healthcare worker with PCR-confirmed SARS-CoV-2 infection or an uninfected control (not recorded which). CDR3s include the opening cysteine and the closing phenylalanine or tryptophan. D genes are given only for firm matches. The size of a clone is reported for some rows only, either as once, few or many, or as a class for expanded clones.

d_gene,v_gene,abundance,j_gene,CDR3aa,CDR3nt
-,TRBV4-3,many,TRBJ2-7,CASSQEPGQRAYEQYF,TGCGCCAGCAGCCAAGAACCGGGCCAGAGAGCCTACGAGCAGTACTTC
TRBD2,TRBV12-3/TRBV12-4,many,TRBJ2-1,CASRRGGSYNEQFF,TGTGCCAGCCGGCGGGGGGGCTCCTACAATGAGCAGTTCTTC
-,TRBV7-2,many,TRBJ2-3,CASSPTRRGPPDTQYF,TGTGCCAGCAGCCCTACTAGGCGGGGGCCCCCCGATACGCAGTATTTT
-,TRBV6-6,few,TRBJ2-3,CASSRGRGTDTQYF,TGTGCCAGCAGCCGGGGGAGAGGCACAGATACGCAGTATTTT
-,TRBV20-1,few,TRBJ2-7,CSAREGEREQYF,TGCAGTGCTAGAGAAGGGGAGCGAGAGCAGTACTTC
-,TRBV29-1,many,TRBJ1-4,CSVNTGAENEKLFF,TGCAGCGTGAATACGGGGGCTGAGAATGAAAAACTGTTTTTT
-,TRBV3-1,-,TRBJ2-5,CASSQDKETQYF,TGTGCCAGCAGCCAAGATAAGGAGACCCAGTACTTC
TRBD1,TRBV27,many,TRBJ2-6,CASSSKAIDRVRSGANVLTF,TGTGCCAGCAGTTCAAAAGCCATAGACAGGGTCCGCTCTGGGGCCAACGTCCTGACTTTC
-,TRBV7-8,many,TRBJ2-2,CASSYHNTGELFF,TGTGCCAGCAGTTACCATAACACCGGGGAGCTGTTTTTT
-,TRBV7-6,-,TRBJ2-7,CASSGPGSSYEQYF,TGTGCCAGCTCAGGACCAGGGAGCTCCTACGAGCAGTACTTC
TRBD1,TRBV6-5,many,TRBJ2-7,CAKDNRDRGYLEQYF,TGTGCCAAGGATAACCGGGACAGGGGGTATCTCGAGCAGTACTTC
TRBD1,TRBV6-5,many,TRBJ1-2,CASSVDRGDYGYTF,TGTGCCAGCAGTGTTGACAGGGGTGACTATGGCTACACCTTC
-,TRBV7-3,once,TRBJ2-3,CASSRSDGTDTQYF,TGTGCCAGCAGCCGCTCGGACGGCACAGATACGCAGTATTTT
TRBD2,TRBV11-2,-,TRBJ2-5,CASSLGVTSGQETQYF,TGTGCCAGCAGCTTAGGGGTGACTAGCGGCCAAGAGACCCAGTACTTC
-,TRBV20-1,many,TRBJ2-7,CSARSGNLGTYDYEQYF,TGCAGTGCTAGGTCGGGGAACCTCGGGACATATGACTACGAGCAGTACTTC
-,TRBV20-1,-,TRBJ2-1,CSVAGPNADEQFF,TGCAGTGTTGCGGGGCCCAACGCCGATGAGCAGTTCTTC
-,TRBV18,many,TRBJ2-3,CASSPLDRMDTQYF,TGTGCCAGCTCACCACTGGACCGAATGGATACGCAGTATTTT
-,TRBV5-1,many,TRBJ1-1,CASSLGQTTEAFF,TGCGCCAGCAGCTTGGGACAGACCACTGAAGCTTTCTTT
TRBD1,TRBV6-2/TRBV6-3,few,TRBJ2-7,CASSSADRGLIGEQYF,TGTGCCAGCAGTTCCGCGGACAGGGGGCTTATCGGCGAGCAGTACTTC
TRBD2,TRBV5-1,many,TRBJ2-3,CASSLVLAGGTDTQYF,TGCGCCAGCAGCTTGGTACTAGCGGGGGGCACAGATACGCAGTATTTT
-,TRBV19,many,TRBJ2-2,CASSIGRTNTGELFF,TGTGCCAGTAGTATCGGCAGAACAAACACCGGGGAGCTGTTTTTT
-,TRBV5-1,-,TRBJ1-4,CASSLGPGKEKLFF,TGCGCCAGCAGCTTAGGACCAGGCAAGGAAAAACTGTTTTTT
-,TRBV9,many,TRBJ2-7,CASSPRRSGEQYF,TGTGCCAGCAGCCCCAGACGAAGTGGCGAGCAGTACTTC
-,TRBV7-9,-,TRBJ1-1,CASSLVSGIEAFF,TGTGCCAGCAGCTTAGTATCGGGGATTGAAGCTTTCTTT
-,TRBV2,few,TRBJ2-7,CASMVVLNEQYF,TGTGCCAGCATGGTCGTCCTAAACGAGCAGTACTTC
-,TRBV5-4,many,TRBJ2-1,CASSLGSSRLDEQFF,TGTGCCAGCAGCTTGGGTAGTAGTAGGCTCGATGAGCAGTTCTTC
-,TRBV9,many,TRBJ2-2,CASSVVNSPNTGELFF,TGTGCCAGCAGCGTAGTGAACAGCCCGAACACCGGGGAGCTGTTTTTT
-,TRBV7-2,many,TRBJ1-2,CASSSAQGLRVQENGYTF,TGTGCCAGCAGCTCCGCACAGGGACTTCGCGTTCAGGAGAATGGCTACACCTTC
-,TRBV6-2/TRBV6-3,few,TRBJ1-6,CASSYSGSTPLHF,TGTGCCAGCAGTTACTCGGGGAGTACACCCCTCCACTTT
TRBD2,TRBV11-2,many,TRBJ2-3,CASSSSTGGIGDTQYF,TGTGCCAGCAGCTCTTCTACCGGGGGGATCGGAGATACGCAGTATTTT
TRBD1,TRBV6-6,many,TRBJ1-3,CASSYSGGLSGNTIYF,TGTGCCAGCAGTTACTCAGGGGGCCTCTCTGGAAACACCATATATTTT
TRBD2,TRBV11-1,few,TRBJ2-2,CASGGGGGIGELFF,TGTGCCAGCGGAGGCGGGGGAGGAATCGGGGAGCTGTTTTTT
TRBD2,TRBV6-2/TRBV6-3,-,TRBJ2-1,CASSYLSGGNYNEQFF,TGTGCCAGCAGTTACCTAAGCGGGGGGAACTACAATGAGCAGTTCTTC
TRBD1,TRBV9,many,TRBJ2-5,CASSGRGRETQYF,TGTGCCAGCAGCGGTAGGGGGCGAGAGACCCAGTACTTC
-,TRBV5-6,many,TRBJ1-5,CASSLRGVNQPQHF,TGTGCCAGCAGCTTGCGGGGGGTAAATCAGCCCCAGCATTTT
-,TRBV27,many,TRBJ1-5,CASSDVPDQPQHF,TGTGCCAGCAGCGATGTTCCGGATCAGCCCCAGCATTTT